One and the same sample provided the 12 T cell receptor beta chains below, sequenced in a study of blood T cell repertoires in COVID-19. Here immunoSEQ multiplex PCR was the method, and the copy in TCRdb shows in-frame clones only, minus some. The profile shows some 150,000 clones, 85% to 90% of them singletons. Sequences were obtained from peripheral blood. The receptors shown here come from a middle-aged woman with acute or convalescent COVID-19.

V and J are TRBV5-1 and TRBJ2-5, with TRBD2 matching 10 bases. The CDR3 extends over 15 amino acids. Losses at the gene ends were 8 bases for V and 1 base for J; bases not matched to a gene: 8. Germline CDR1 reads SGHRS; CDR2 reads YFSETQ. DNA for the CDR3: TGCGCCAGTCTTCGGACTAGCGGAGCCCAAGAGACCCAGTACTTC. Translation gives CASLRTSGAQETQYF.

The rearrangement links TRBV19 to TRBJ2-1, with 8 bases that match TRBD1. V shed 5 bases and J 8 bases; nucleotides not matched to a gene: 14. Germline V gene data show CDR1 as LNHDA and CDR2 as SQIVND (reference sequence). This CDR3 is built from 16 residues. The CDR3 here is CASSSPYQDRAHEQFF. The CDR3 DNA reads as TGTGCCAGTAGTTCCCCTTATCAGGACAGGGCCCATGAGCAGTTCTTC.

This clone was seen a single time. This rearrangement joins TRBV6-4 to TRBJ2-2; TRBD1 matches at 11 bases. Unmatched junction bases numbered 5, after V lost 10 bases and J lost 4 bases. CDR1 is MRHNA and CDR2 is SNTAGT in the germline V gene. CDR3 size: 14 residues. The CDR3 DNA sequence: TGTGCCACCGGACAGGGGGCAGGCACCGGGGAGCTGTTTTTT. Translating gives CATGQGAGTGELFF.

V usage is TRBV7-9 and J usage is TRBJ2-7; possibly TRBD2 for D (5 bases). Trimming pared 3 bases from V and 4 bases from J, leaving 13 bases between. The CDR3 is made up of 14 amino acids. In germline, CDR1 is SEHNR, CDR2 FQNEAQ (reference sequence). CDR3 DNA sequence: TGTGCCAGCAGCTTTGGCGGGTACGTTTACGAGCAGTACTTC. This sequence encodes CASSFGGYVYEQYF. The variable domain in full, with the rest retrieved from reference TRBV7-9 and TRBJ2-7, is DTGVSQNPRHKITKRGQNVTFRCDPISEHNRLYWYRQTLGQGPEFLTYFQNEAQLEKSRLLSDRFSAERPKGSFSTLEIQRTEQGDSAMYLCASSFGGYVYEQYFGPGTRLTVT.

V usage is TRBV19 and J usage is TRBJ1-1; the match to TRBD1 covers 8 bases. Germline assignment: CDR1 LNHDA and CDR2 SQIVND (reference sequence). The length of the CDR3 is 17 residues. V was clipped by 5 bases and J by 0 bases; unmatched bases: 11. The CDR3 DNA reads TGTGCCAGTAGTCCCGGGCAGCAGGGGGCAATGAACACTGAAGCTTTCTTT. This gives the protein CASSPGQQGAMNTEAFF.

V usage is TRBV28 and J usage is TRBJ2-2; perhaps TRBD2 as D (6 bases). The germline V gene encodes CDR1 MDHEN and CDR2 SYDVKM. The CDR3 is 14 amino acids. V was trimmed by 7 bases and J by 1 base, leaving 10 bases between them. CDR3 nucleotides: TGTGCCAGCACCGGGGGACTGAACACCGGGGAGCTGTTTTTT. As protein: CASTGGLNTGELFF.

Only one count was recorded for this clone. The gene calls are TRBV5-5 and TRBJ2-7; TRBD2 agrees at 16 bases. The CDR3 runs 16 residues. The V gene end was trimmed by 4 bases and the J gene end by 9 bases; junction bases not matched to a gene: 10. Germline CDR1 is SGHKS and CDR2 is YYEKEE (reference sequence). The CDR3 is CASSAGTSGGVFVQYF. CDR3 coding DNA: TGTGCCAGCAGCGCCGGGACTAGCGGGGGGGTGTTTGTGCAGTACTTC.

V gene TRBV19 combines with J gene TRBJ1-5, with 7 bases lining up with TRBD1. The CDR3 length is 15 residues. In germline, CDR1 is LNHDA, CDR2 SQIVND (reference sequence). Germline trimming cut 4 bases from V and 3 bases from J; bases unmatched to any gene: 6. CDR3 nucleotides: TGTGCCAGTAGTAGTTTACAGGGGAACAATCAGCCCCAGCATTTT. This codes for CASSSLQGNNQPQHF.

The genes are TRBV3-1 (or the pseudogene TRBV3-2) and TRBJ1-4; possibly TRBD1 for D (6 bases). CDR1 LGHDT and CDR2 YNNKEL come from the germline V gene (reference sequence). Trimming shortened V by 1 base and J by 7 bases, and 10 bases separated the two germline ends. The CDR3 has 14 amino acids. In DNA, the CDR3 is TGTGCCAGCAGCCAAGTACAGGGCAGTGAAAAACTGTTTTTT. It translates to CASSQVQGSEKLFF.

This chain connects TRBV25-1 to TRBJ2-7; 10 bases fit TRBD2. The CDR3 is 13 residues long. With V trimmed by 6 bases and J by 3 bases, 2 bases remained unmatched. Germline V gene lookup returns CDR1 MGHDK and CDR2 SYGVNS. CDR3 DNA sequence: TGTGCCAGCAGAGCGGGGGGGAGCTACGAGCAGTACTTC. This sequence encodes CASRAGGSYEQYF.

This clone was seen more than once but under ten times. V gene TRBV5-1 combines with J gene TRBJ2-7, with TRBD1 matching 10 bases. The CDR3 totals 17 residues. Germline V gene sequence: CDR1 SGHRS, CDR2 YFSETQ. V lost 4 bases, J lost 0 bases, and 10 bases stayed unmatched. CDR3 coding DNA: TGCGCCAGCAGCATCCGGACAGGGGGATTGAGCTCCTACGAGCAGTACTTC. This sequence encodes CASSIRTGGLSSYEQYF.

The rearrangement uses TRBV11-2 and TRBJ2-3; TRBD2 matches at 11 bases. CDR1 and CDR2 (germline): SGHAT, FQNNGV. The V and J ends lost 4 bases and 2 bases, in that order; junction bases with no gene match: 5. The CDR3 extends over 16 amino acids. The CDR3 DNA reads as TGTGCCAGCAGCTGGATAGCGGGGGGGGCCACAGATACGCAGTATTTT. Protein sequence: CASSWIAGGATDTQYF. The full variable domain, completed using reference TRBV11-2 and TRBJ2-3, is EAGVAQSPRYKIIEKRQSVAFWCNPISGHATLYWYQQILGQGPKLLIQFQNNGVVDDSQLPKDRFSAERLKGVDSTLKIQPAKLEDSAVYLCASSWIAGGATDTQYFGPGTRLTVL.